The 24 T cell receptor beta chains reported below all come from one sample, sequenced in a study of T cell clonality in common variable immunodeficiency. Generated by immunoSEQ multiplex PCR, the TCRdb table keeps only in-frame clones and is missing some. This sample has 25,000 to 35,000 clones, each found more than once. The material sequenced was peripheral blood mononuclear cells. These receptors originate from a person aged 18-69 years in good health.

This clone was picked up many times. Read data end 3 residues before the CDR3 end; the end is taken from the germline J gene. The chain joins TRBV5-4 to TRBJ2-3; D is undetermined. The CDR3 spans 15 residues. Trimming removed 2 bases from V and 0 bases from J, with 10 bases in between. Germline V CDR1 and CDR2: SGHNT, YYREEE (reference sequence). Partial CDR3 DNA: TGTGCCAGCAGCTTTGCGCTTTCTAGCACAGATACG. Protein product: CASSFALSSTDT. The full CDR3 reads CASSFALSSTDTQYF.

This clone was detected a few times. The read terminates 3 residues before the CDR3 end, so the remaining end is supplied by the germline J gene. The genes are TRBV13 and TRBJ2-4; 8 nucleotides match TRBD1. CDR1 and CDR2 from the germline V gene are PRHDT and FYEKMQ (reference sequence). The CDR3 has 14 residues. The CDR3 DNA, read in part, is TGTGCCAGCAGCTTAGGATTCAGGGGGCAAGGT. Translated: CASSLGFRGQG. The complete CDR3 sequence is CASSLGFRGQGQYF.

The table lists this clone with many counts. Read sequence stops 3 residues before the CDR3 end, and the germline J gene provides the missing end. The chain couples TRBV19 to TRBJ2-1; the D is unclear. With 5 bases removed from V and 4 bases from J, the gap between germline ends came to 15 bases. CDR3 length: 15 residues. Germline-derived CDR1 and CDR2 are LNHDA and SQIVND (reference sequence). CDR3 protein: CASSRLGTVYNEQFF. The CDR3 DNA, read in part, is TGTGCCAGTAGTCGTCTTGGTACAGTATACAATGAG. The entire variable domain, with the rest obtained from reference TRBV19 and TRBJ2-1, is as follows: DGGITQSPKYLFRKEGQNVTLSCEQNLNHDAMYWYRQDPGQGLRLIYYSQIVNDFQKGDIAEGYSVSREKKESFPLTVTSAQKNPTAFYLCASSRLGTVYNEQFFGPGTRLTVL.

This clone has just a few counts. CDR3 protein: CAYMDRGGHEKLFF. The sequenced part of the CDR3 DNA is TGTGCCTACATGGACAGGGGAGGACATGAAAAG. The chain carries TRBV30 and TRBJ2-2, with 9 nucleotides matching TRBD1. The read comes to an end 3 residues before the CDR3 does, leaving the germline J gene to fill in the end. This CDR3 is 14 amino acids long. The V gene's germline CDR1 is GTSNPN and CDR2 SVGIG (reference sequence).

This clone turned up a few times. Read data end 3 residues before the CDR3 end; the end is taken from the germline J gene. The gene calls are TRBV30 and TRBJ2-2; D is undetermined. CDR1 is GTSNPN and CDR2 is SVGIG in the germline V gene (reference sequence). This CDR3 has 13 amino acids. The part of the CDR3 DNA that was read is TGTGCCTGGACCCTTATAGACAATTCACCG. It is translated as CAWTLIDNSP. The whole CDR3 sequence is CAWTLIDNSPLFF.

The sample holds many counts of this clone. The DNA ends 3 residues before the CDR3 does, and the rest of the CDR3 is filled in from the germline J gene. V is TRBV12-3 or TRBV12-4 and J is TRBJ2-2; D ambiguous. The CDR3 totals 17 residues. The germline V and J ends were trimmed by 1 base and 0 bases, with 12 bases remaining between them. The covered CDR3 bases are TGTGCCAGCAGTTTAGTCTGGTTCGGGTCGAACACCGGGGAG. This codes for CASSLVWFGSNTGE. The full-length CDR3 reads as CASSLVWFGSNTGELFF.

A word on this clone: The CDR3 extends 3 residues past the end of the read, so its final part is completed from the germline J gene. The V and J genes are TRBV5-1 and TRBJ1-1; 11 bases line up with TRBD1. Looked up from germline, CDR1 is SGHRS and CDR2 is YFSETQ. The length of the CDR3 is 16 residues. This CDR3 is CASSPLGGTGGMEAFF. The CDR3 bases that were read are TGCGCCAGCAGCCCCCTGGGAGGGACAGGGGGAATGGAA.

This clone was found a few times. The read comes to an end 3 residues before the CDR3 does, leaving the germline J gene to fill in the end. The chain uses TRBV5-4 and TRBJ2-1; D uncertain. Germline V gives CDR1 SGHNT, CDR2 YYREEE (reference sequence). V lost 4 bases and J 0 bases, leaving 11 bases between the germline ends. The CDR3 consists of 15 residues. The CDR3 reads CASSRRVNSYNEQFF. CDR3 DNA (partial): TGTGCCAGCAGCCGACGGGTTAACTCCTACAATGAG.

In this sample, this clone turned up a few times. The read is 3 residues too short to cover the CDR3 end, so that end is filled in from the germline J gene. V is TRBV6-1 and J is TRBJ2-2; D ambiguous. The CDR3 consists of 12 residues. Germline V CDR1 and CDR2: MNHNS, SASEGT. The sequenced part of the CDR3 DNA is TGTGCCAGCAGTGAACTCGCAGGAAAG. Translation: CASSELAGK. The whole CDR3 is CASSELAGKLFF.

This clone was detected ten times or more. The read is 3 residues too short to cover the CDR3 end, so that end is filled in from the germline J gene. The V and J genes are TRBV20-1 and TRBJ1-4; perhaps TRBD1 as D (6 bases). The V end was cut by 1 base, the J end by 10 bases, with 10 bases between. This CDR3 contains 12 residues. Germline-derived CDR1 and CDR2 are DFQATT and SNEGSKA (reference sequence). The sequenced CDR3 bases are TGCAGTGCTAGAGGAGGGGGGGGAAAA. It specifies CSARGGGGK. The whole CDR3 region reads CSARGGGGKLFF.

This clone was counted only a few times. From the germline J gene comes the end of the CDR3, since the read stops 3 residues before it. V and J are TRBV7-9 and TRBJ1-2; the D is unclear. This CDR3 region has 14 residues. The germline V gene has CDR1 SEHNR and CDR2 FQNEAQ (reference sequence). CDR3 bases read: TGTGCCAGCAGCAGCCCCTTGGGCAGGTCCTTC. Amino acids: CASSSPLGRSF. The CDR3 as a whole reads CASSSPLGRSFYTF. Looking up the rest from reference TRBV7-9 and TRBJ1-2 gives the full variable domain: DTGVSQNPRHKITKRGQNVTFRCDPISEHNRLYWYRQTLGQGPEFLTYFQNEAQLEKSRLLSDRFSAERPKGSFSTLEIQRTEQGDSAMYLCASSSPLGRSFYTFGSGTRLTVV.

The CDR3 protein is CASSPALRVNQETQYF. The CDR3 DNA, read in part, is TGCGCCAGCAGCCCCGCGTTGAGGGTGAACCAAGAGACT. The gene calls are TRBV5-1 and TRBJ2-4; TRBD2 is a possible D gene (5 bases). The CDR3 goes on 3 residues after the read ends, and that part is filled in from the germline J gene. CDR1 and CDR2 from the germline V gene are SGHRS and YFSETQ. The CDR3 runs to 16 residues.

This clone came up a few times. The read terminates 3 residues before the CDR3 end, so the remaining end is supplied by the germline J gene. The chain combines TRBV19 with TRBJ2-1; 10 positions agree with TRBD2. CDR1 and CDR2 (germline): LNHDA, SQIVND (reference sequence). The CDR3 spans 15 residues. Trimming cost V 5 bases and J 6 bases; bases outside gene matches: 7. CDR3 DNA, as far as it was read: TGTGCCAGTAGTTTGGCTAGCGGGAGAGGCAATGAG. It translates to CASSLASGRGNE. The whole CDR3 reads CASSLASGRGNEQFF.

This clone came up many times. The CDR3 is cut off 3 residues early in the read; its end comes from the germline J gene. The chain links TRBV11-3 to TRBJ2-1; D perhaps matches TRBD1 (6 bases). Between the trimmed V and J ends, which lost 0 bases and 8 bases, there was a span of 14 bases. The length of the CDR3 is 15 residues. Germline loops: CDR1 SGHNT, CDR2 YENEEA. This CDR3 is CASSLDPAGAHEQFF. The CDR3 DNA, read in part, is TGTGCCAGCAGCTTAGATCCTGCAGGGGCGCATGAG.

This clone was counted many times. The DNA ends 3 residues before the CDR3 does, and the rest of the CDR3 is filled in from the germline J gene. The chain employs TRBV29-1 and TRBJ2-3; tentatively, D is TRBD1 (5 bases). The CDR3 spans 13 residues. Germline V gives CDR1 SQVTM, CDR2 ANQGSEA. Trimming pared 6 bases from V and 0 bases from J, leaving 10 bases between. CDR3 DNA, as far as it was read: TGCAGCGTCGACAGTTCTAGCACAGATACG. This translates into CSVDSSSTDT. The whole CDR3 protein reads CSVDSSSTDTQYF.

Worth noting for this clone: Read sequence stops 3 residues before the CDR3 end, and the germline J gene provides the missing end. The chain recombines TRBV10-2 with TRBJ1-1; the match to TRBD1 covers 10 bases. Germline V gives CDR1 WSHSY, CDR2 SAAADI. Germline trimming cut 6 bases from V and 3 bases from J; bases unmatched to any gene: 1. The CDR3 spans 13 residues. CDR3 region: CASRDRGYTEAFF. CDR3 bases read: TGCGCCAGCAGGGACAGGGGGTACACTGAA.

Ten or more counts support this clone. Mismatch with germline at one junction end may stem from a read error. The read terminates 3 residues before the CDR3 end, so the remaining end is supplied by the germline J gene. The chain combines TRBV7-9 with TRBJ2-6, with unresolved D. CDR3 length: 15 amino acids. CDR1 and CDR2 (germline): SEHNR, FQNEAQ (reference sequence). This CDR3 is CASTLSGSGANVLTF. Incomplete CDR3 DNA: TGTGCCAGCACCTTATCCGGGTCTGGGGCCAACGTC.

This clone was counted ten times or more. The read terminates 3 residues before the CDR3 end, so the remaining end is supplied by the germline J gene. The chain joins TRBV11-2 to TRBJ1-1; TRBD1 is a possible D gene (6 bases). This CDR3 has 15 amino acids. CDR1 and CDR2 (germline): SGHAT, FQNNGV. V lost 2 bases and J 4 bases, leaving 14 bases between the germline ends. CDR3 residues: CASSLMVRGSTEAFF. CDR3 DNA (partial): TGTGCCAGCAGCTTAATGGTCAGGGGCTCCACTGAA.

Ten or more counts support this clone. An end of the junction differs from the germline gene, which may be a read error. Read sequence stops 3 residues before the CDR3 end, and the germline J gene provides the missing end. The rearrangement uses TRBV13 and TRBJ1-6; D is uncertain. This CDR3 spans 14 amino acids. The germline CDR1 and CDR2 sequences are PRHDT and FYEKMQ (reference sequence). The CDR3 loop reads CASSLGRGRSPLHF. CDR3 DNA, as far as it was read: TGTGCCAGCAGCCTAGGGAGAGGCCGATCACCC. Complete variable domain (other parts from reference TRBV13 and TRBJ1-6): AAGVIQSPRHLIKEKRETATLKCYPIPRHDTVYWYQQGPGQDPQFLISFYEKMQSDKGSIPDRFSAQQFSDYHSELNMSSLELGDSALYFCASSLGRGRSPLHFGNGTRLTVT.

This clone appeared many times. The read falls 3 residues short of the CDR3 end, and the missing part is taken from the germline J gene. The rearrangement uses TRBV7-6 and TRBJ2-3; a possible D gene is TRBD2 (5 bases). This CDR3 region has 14 residues. The germline CDR1 and CDR2 sequences are SGHVS and FNYEAQ. Trimming took 0 bases from V and 5 from J, leaving 9 bases between them. The sequenced part of the CDR3 DNA is TGTGCCAGCAGCTTAGCTACTGAGGGAGATACG. Translation gives CASSLATEGDT. In full, the CDR3 is CASSLATEGDTQYF.

Ten or more counts support this clone. The read ends 3 residues shy of where the CDR3 ends; the end is completed using the germline J gene. The chain joins TRBV20-1 to TRBJ2-3; perhaps TRBD1 as D (6 bases). Germline V gene sequence: CDR1 DFQATT, CDR2 SNEGSKA (reference sequence). Trimming cost V 3 bases and J 6 bases, with 22 bases left between them. This CDR3 has 16 residues. Incomplete CDR3 DNA: TGCAGTGCTAGGGGTTTGGGACAACTTGTCATGGATACG. It codes for CSARGLGQLVMDT. The entire CDR3 protein is CSARGLGQLVMDTQYF.

Turning to this clone: The missing CDR3 end, 3 residues past where the read stops, is filled in from the germline J gene. The chain carries TRBV2 and TRBJ1-6, with a weak D call TRBD1 (5 bases). The V gene's germline CDR1 is SNHLY and CDR2 FYNNEI. V was pared by 8 bases and J by 7 bases, with 12 bases between. This CDR3 contains 13 residues. Partial CDR3 DNA: TGTGCCAGCGTGGGACTGCTCAATTCACCC. Translation gives CASVGLLNSP. The whole CDR3 reads CASVGLLNSPLHF.

This clone has ten or more counts. The read finishes 3 residues shy of the CDR3 end, and the germline J gene is used to complete it. The chain uses TRBV2 and TRBJ2-1; TRBD2 matches at 11 bases. This CDR3 has 15 residues. The V gene's germline CDR1 is SNHLY and CDR2 FYNNEI. V dropped 3 bases and J dropped 5; count of bases not matched to a gene: 3. The CDR3 bases that were read are TGTGCCAGCAGTGATGGGACTAGCGGCGACAATGAG. It translates to CASSDGTSGDNE. The whole CDR3 sequence is CASSDGTSGDNEQFF.

This clone was seen repeatedly, ten times or more. The CDR3 goes on 3 residues after the read ends, and that part is filled in from the germline J gene. The chain couples TRBV19 to TRBJ1-2; D is undetermined. This CDR3 comprises 12 residues. Germline loops: CDR1 LNHDA, CDR2 SQIVND (reference sequence). Trimming took off 3 bases at V and 6 bases at J, with 8 bases between the two ends. The CDR3: CASSISGNGYTF. The part of the CDR3 DNA that was read is TGTGCCAGTAGTATCTCGGGGAATGGC.